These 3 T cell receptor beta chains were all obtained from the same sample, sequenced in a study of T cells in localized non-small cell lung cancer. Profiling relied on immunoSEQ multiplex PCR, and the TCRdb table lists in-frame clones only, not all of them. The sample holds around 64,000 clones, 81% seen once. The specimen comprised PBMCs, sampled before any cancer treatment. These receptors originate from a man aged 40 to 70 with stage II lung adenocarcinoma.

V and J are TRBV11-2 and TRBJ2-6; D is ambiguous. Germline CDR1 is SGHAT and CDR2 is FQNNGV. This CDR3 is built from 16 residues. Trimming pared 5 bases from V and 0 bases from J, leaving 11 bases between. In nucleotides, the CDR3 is TGTGCCAGCAGCCCAGGCGGAGTCTCTGGGGCCAACGTCCTGACTTTC. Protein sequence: CASSPGGVSGANVLTF.

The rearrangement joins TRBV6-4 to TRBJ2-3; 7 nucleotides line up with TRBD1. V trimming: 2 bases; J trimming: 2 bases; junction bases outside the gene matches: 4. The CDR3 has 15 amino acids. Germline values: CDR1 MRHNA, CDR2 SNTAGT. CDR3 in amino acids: CASSDGTELTDTQYF. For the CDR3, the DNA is TGTGCCAGCAGTGACGGGACAGAGCTCACAGATACGCAGTATTTT.

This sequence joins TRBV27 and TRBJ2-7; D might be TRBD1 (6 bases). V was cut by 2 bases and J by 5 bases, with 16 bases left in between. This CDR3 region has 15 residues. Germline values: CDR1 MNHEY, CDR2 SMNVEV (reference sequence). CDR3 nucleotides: TGTGCCAGCAGTTTAAGGGGGACCCCTTGGGACGAGCAGTACTTC. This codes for CASSLRGTPWDEQYF.